The text below deals with one T cell receptor (beta chain). There are 13 residues in the CDR3. V was pared by 5 bases and J by 2 bases, with 9 bases between. Germline V gene sequence: CDR1 MNHEY, CDR2 SMNVEV (reference sequence). In the authors' workflow: Estimation of nucleated cell counts was performed using reference gene primer amplification. The protocol was immunoSEQ multiplex PCR, while the TCRdb copy is restricted to in-frame clones and leaves out a portion. V and J calls and clone size come straight from that table; D and trimming were deduced from the DNA. Counted here are roughly 200,000 clones, 89% occurring once; the ten biggest clones make up approximately 6.7%. These data originate in a study of blood T cell repertoires in COVID-19. Study-wide context: Sites across the United States, Italy and Spain contributed samples from acute and convalescent COVID-19. The cDNA or gDNA used as material had been derived from T cells, B-cell-depleted T cells, or PBMCs.

This TCR was recovered from a man aged 35 to 55 with acute or convalescent COVID-19. The chain carries TRBV27 and TRBJ1-1; no reliable D call. Sequencing was done on a sample of peripheral blood. The CDR3 DNA reads TGTGCCAGCAGTACACCACCCAACACTGAAGCTTTCTTT. Amino acid sequence: CASSTPPNTEAFF.